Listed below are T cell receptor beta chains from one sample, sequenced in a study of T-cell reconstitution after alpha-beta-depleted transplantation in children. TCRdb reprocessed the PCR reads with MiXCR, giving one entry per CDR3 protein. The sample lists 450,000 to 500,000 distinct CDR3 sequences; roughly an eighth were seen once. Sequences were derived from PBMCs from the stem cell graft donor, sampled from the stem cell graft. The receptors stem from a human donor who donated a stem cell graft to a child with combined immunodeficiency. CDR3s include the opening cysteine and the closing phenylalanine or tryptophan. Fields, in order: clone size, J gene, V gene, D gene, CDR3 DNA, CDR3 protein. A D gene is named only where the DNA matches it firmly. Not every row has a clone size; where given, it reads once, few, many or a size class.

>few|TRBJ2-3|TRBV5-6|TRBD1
TGTGCCAGCAGCGGGGGACAGGCCATCTATACGCAGTATTTT
CASSGGQAIYTQYF
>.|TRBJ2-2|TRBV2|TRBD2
TGTGCCAGCAGTGCCCTAAGGGGGCTAGCGGGGGCTGACACCGGGGAGCTGTTTTTT
CASSALRGLAGADTGELFF
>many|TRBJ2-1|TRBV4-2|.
TGTGCCAGCAGCCAAGATTGGAGGAGCTCCTACAATGAGCAGTTCTTC
CASSQDWRSSYNEQFF
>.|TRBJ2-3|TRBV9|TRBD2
TGTGCCAGCAGCGCCGCTCTAGCGGGAGCAGCAGATACGCAGTATTTT
CASSAALAGAADTQYF
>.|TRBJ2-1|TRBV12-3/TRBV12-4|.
TGTGCCAGCCTCCCTCTCACGGGAAGGGTCGATGAGCAGTTCTTC
CASLPLTGRVDEQFF
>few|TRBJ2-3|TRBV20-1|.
TGCAGTGCTGCAGTACCCACAGATACGCAGTATTTT
CSAAVPTDTQYF
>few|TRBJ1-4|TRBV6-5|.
TGTGCCAGCAGTTACTCGTTGAGGGTTGCTAATGAAAAACTGTTTTTT
CASSYSLRVANEKLFF
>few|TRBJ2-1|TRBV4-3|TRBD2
TGCGCCAGCAGCCAATACACGGGACTAGGGAGGGGTAATGAGCAGTTCTTC
CASSQYTGLGRGNEQFF
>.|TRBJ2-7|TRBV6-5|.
TGTGCCAGCAGTTACCCAGGAACCTACGAGCAGTACTTC
CASSYPGTYEQYF
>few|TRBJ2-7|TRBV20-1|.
TGCAGTGCTAGAGAACAGGGCTCTCTCTCCTACGAGCAGTACTTC
CSAREQGSLSYEQYF
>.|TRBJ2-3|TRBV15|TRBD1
TGTGCCACCAGCAGGGGACCGGGACAGGTATCAGATACGCAGTATTTT
CATSRGPGQVSDTQYF
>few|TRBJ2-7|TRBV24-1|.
TGTGCCACCAGTGATTCCGCCGGGGACGAGCAGTACTTC
CATSDSAGDEQYF
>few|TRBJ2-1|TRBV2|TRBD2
TGTGCCAGCAGTTCGAGAGCGGGGGGGACCCCTGAGCAGTTCTTC
CASSSRAGGTPEQFF
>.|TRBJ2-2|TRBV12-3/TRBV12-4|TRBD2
TGTGCCAGCAGGCCTAGCGGGGGGCCCCCCGGGGAGCTGTTTTTT
CASRPSGGPPGELFF
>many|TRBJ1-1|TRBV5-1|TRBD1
TGTGCCAGCAGCTTAGGGCAGGGGGGCACTGAAGCTTTCTTT
CASSLGQGGTEAFF
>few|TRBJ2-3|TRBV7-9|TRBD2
TGTGCCAGCAGCTCCATGACTAGCGGGGGAGATACGCAGTATTTT
CASSSMTSGGDTQYF
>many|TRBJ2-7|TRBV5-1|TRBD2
TGCGCCAGCAGCTCGCTTAGCGGGTACTCCTACGAGCAGTACTTC
CASSSLSGYSYEQYF
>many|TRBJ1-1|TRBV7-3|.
TGTGCCAGCAGCCCCCTGGGGGCAGGGACCACTGAAGCTTTCTTT
CASSPLGAGTTEAFF
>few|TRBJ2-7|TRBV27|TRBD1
TGTGCCAGCAGCTGGACAGGGGGCAAGTACGAGCAGTACTTC
CASSWTGGKYEQYF
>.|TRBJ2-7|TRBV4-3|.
TGCGCCAGCAGCCAAGATCATGGGAGTTACGAGCAGTACTTC
CASSQDHGSYEQYF
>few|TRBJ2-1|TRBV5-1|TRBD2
TGCGCCAGCAGTTCGAGCGGGAGTAATGAGCAGTTCTTC
CASSSSGSNEQFF
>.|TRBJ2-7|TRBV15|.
TGTGCCACCAGCAGAGTTCCGGGGGCCGAGCAGTACTTC
CATSRVPGAEQYF
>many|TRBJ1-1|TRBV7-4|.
TGTGCCAGCAGCTATCGGGGGAACACTGAAGCTTTCTTT
CASSYRGNTEAFF
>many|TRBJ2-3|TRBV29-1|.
TGCAGCGTAATTGGGGCGCGCGACAGCACAGATACGCAGTATTTT
CSVIGARDSTDTQYF
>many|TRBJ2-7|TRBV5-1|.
TGCGCCAGCAGCTTGGGCCTAGCAACCAACTACGAGCAGTACTTC
CASSLGLATNYEQYF
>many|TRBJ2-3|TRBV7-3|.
TGTGCCAGCAGCTTAGCGCCTACAGATACGCAGTATTTT
CASSLAPTDTQYF
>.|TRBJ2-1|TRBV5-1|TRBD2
TGCGCCAGCGGTGAGCGGGAGGCCTACAATGAGCAGTTCTTC
CASGEREAYNEQFF
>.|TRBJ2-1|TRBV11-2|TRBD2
TGTGCCAGCAGCTTGTCGACTAGCGGGAGAGGCAATGAGCAGTTCTTC
CASSLSTSGRGNEQFF
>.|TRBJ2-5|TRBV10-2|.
TGCGCCAGCAGAGGGGTTGTCGGGGGAGAGACCCAGTACTTC
CASRGVVGGETQYF
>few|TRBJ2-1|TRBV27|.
TGTGCCAGCAGGTCACTCTACCCCTACAATGAGCAGTTCTTC
CASRSLYPYNEQFF
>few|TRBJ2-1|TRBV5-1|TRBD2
TGCGCCAGCAGCACCAGACTAGCGGGAGTTAATGAGCAGTTCTTC
CASSTRLAGVNEQFF
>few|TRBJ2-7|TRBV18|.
TGTGCCAGTAACTACGGTCCCAACACGCCCTACGAGCAGTACTTC
CASNYGPNTPYEQYF
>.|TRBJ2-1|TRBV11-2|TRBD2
TGTGCCAGCAACCCACGAGGGACTAGCGGTATCTCTTCGTTCTACAATGAGCAGTTCTTC
CASNPRGTSGISSFYNEQFF
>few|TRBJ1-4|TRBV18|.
TGTGCCAGCTCACCGTCTGTCGGAGAAAGGGAAAAACTGTTTTTT
CASSPSVGEREKLFF
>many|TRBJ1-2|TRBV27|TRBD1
TGTGCCAGCAGTCCGGGGACAGGCGGCGTCTATGGCTACACCTTC
CASSPGTGGVYGYTF
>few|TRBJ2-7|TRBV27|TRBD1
TGTGCCAGCAGTCACGGACAGGGTTTCTCCTACGAGCAGTACTTC
CASSHGQGFSYEQYF